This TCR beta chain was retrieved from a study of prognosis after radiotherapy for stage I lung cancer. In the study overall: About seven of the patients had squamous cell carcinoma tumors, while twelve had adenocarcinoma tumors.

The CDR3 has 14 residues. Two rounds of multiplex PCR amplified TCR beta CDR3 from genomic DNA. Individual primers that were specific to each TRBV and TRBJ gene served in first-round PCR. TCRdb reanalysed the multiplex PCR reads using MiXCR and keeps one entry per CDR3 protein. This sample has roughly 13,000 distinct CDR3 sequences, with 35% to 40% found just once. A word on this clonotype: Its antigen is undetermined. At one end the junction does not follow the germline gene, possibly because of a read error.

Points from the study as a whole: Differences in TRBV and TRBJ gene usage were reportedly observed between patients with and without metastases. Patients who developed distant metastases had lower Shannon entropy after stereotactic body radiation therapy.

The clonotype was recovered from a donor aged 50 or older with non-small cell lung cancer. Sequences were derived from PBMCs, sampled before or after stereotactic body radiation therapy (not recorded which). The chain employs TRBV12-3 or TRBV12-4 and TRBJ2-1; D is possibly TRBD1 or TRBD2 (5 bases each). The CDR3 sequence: CASSSTAVRNEQFF. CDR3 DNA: TGTGCCAGCAGTTCGACAGCGGTTAGGAATGAACAGTTCTTC.